These 25 T cell receptor beta chains came from one sample sequenced in a study of blood T cell repertoires in COVID-19. The protocol was immunoSEQ multiplex PCR, while the TCRdb copy is restricted to in-frame clones and leaves out a portion. The repertoire holds under 65,000 clones, with 65% to 90% as singletons. Sequencing input: peripheral blood. Receptor source: a man aged 60-69 years with acute or convalescent COVID-19.

The V call is TRBV2, the J call TRBJ1-2; 10 nucleotides agree with TRBD1. J was trimmed by 7 bases and V by 7 bases; bases with no gene match: 18. The CDR3 sequence is 17 residues long. CDR1 is SNHLY, CDR2 FYNNEI, per germline. The CDR3 region is CASTIVRDRGPLGGYTF. The CDR3 bases are TGTGCCAGCACTATCGTCCGGGACAGGGGCCCCCTTGGTGGCTACACCTTC. The full variable domain, with the rest looked up from reference TRBV2 and TRBJ1-2, is EPEVTQTPSHQVTQMGQEVILRCVPISNHLYFYWYRQILGQKVEFLVSFYNNEISEKSEIFDDQFSVERPDGSNFTLKIRSTKLEDSAMYFCASTIVRDRGPLGGYTFGSGTRLTVV.

This chain connects TRBV3-1 (or the pseudogene TRBV3-2) to TRBJ2-3, with D perhaps matching TRBD2 (5 bases). The germline CDR1 and CDR2 sequences are LGHDT and YNNKEL (reference sequence). Trimming left V 5 bases short and J 2 bases short, with 11 bases between. This CDR3 is built from 14 residues. CDR3 in amino acids: CASSRRRFTDTQYF. The CDR3 nucleotides are TGTGCCAGCAGCAGGAGGAGGTTCACAGATACGCAGTATTTT.

The chain carries TRBV11-3 and TRBJ2-2; 8 nucleotides agree with TRBD1. V lost 5 bases, J lost 4 bases, and 3 bases stayed unmatched. In germline, CDR1 is SGHNT, CDR2 YENEEA. The CDR3 has 14 residues. CDR3 nucleotide sequence: TGTGCCAGCAGCGTACAGGGGGGCACCGGGGAGCTGTTTTTT. Protein: CASSVQGGTGELFF.

The gene calls are TRBV11-3 and TRBJ1-2; D is undetermined. This CDR3 spans 16 amino acids. Trimming took off 1 base at V and 3 bases at J, with 15 bases between the two ends. Germline CDR1 is SGHNT and CDR2 is YENEEA. Written as DNA, the CDR3 is TGTGCCAGCAGCTTAGGAGGGCCCCCGCAGGACTATGGCTACACCTTC. Residues: CASSLGGPPQDYGYTF.

The chain has TRBV7-9 and TRBJ2-2, with D possibly TRBD2 on 7 matching bases. Trimming took 2 bases from V and 3 from J, leaving 13 bases between them. Germline assignment: CDR1 SEHNR and CDR2 FQNEAQ (reference sequence). The CDR3 totals 16 residues. Here the CDR3 reads CASSLPAGAHTGELFF. Written as DNA, the CDR3 is TGTGCCAGCAGCTTACCCGCGGGGGCACACACCGGGGAGCTGTTTTTT. Full variable domain (remainder filled in from reference TRBV7-9 and TRBJ2-2): DTGVSQNPRHKITKRGQNVTFRCDPISEHNRLYWYRQTLGQGPEFLTYFQNEAQLEKSRLLSDRFSAERPKGSFSTLEIQRTEQGDSAMYLCASSLPAGAHTGELFFGEGSRLTVL.

V gene TRBV11-2 combines with J gene TRBJ1-2; no firm D call. V dropped 2 bases and J dropped 1 base, with 5 bases sitting between them. Germline V gives CDR1 SGHAT, CDR2 FQNNGV. The CDR3 is 13 amino acids. CDR3 coding DNA: TGTGCCAGCAGCTTATCAGATAACTATGGCTACACCTTC. Its translation: CASSLSDNYGYTF.

V is TRBV4-3 and J is TRBJ1-4; 8 bases align to TRBD1. Germline values: CDR1 LGHNA, CDR2 YSLEER. The CDR3 is made up of 15 amino acids. V shed 4 bases, J shed 3 bases, and the junction held 4 bases outside the gene matches. This CDR3 is CASSRQDRANEKLFF. CDR3 sequence (DNA): TGCGCCAGCAGCCGACAGGACAGGGCTAATGAAAAACTGTTTTTT.

In nucleotides, the CDR3 is TGTGCCAGCAGTCTGTCGCCGGGGGTTGGGGAGGAAAAACTGTTTTTT. Translated, it gives CASSLSPGVGEEKLFF. The rearrangement joins TRBV25-1 to TRBJ1-4; D is possibly TRBD1 (5 bases). CDR3 size: 16 residues. The V end was cut by 5 bases, the J end by 8 bases, with 21 bases between. The V gene's germline CDR1 is MGHDK and CDR2 SYGVNS. Together with reference TRBV25-1 and TRBJ1-4, the CDR3 gives the full variable domain: EADIYQTPRYLVIGTGKKITLECSQTMGHDKMYWYQQDPGMELHLIHYSYGVNSTEKGDLSSESTVSRIRTEHFPLTLESARPSHTSQYLCASSLSPGVGEEKLFFGSGTQLSVL.

This sequence joins TRBV10-1 and TRBJ1-3; 7 bases are shared with TRBD1. In germline, CDR1 is WNHNN, CDR2 SYGVQD (reference sequence). With 3 bases clipped from V and 3 bases from J, the junction kept 2 bases outside the gene matches. This CDR3 spans 14 amino acids. CDR3 coding DNA: TGCGCCAGCAGTGACCGGGACAGTGGAAACACCATATATTTT. Translation: CASSDRDSGNTIYF.

The V call is TRBV6-1, the J call TRBJ2-2, with 8 bases aligning to TRBD2. The V and J ends lost 6 bases and 7 bases, in that order; junction bases with no gene match: 10. Germline V gives CDR1 MNHNS, CDR2 SASEGT. The CDR3 is made up of 15 amino acids. CDR3 DNA: TGTGCCAGCAGAAGAGGACTAGCAGGGGACGGGGAGCTGTTTTTT. It is translated as CASRRGLAGDGELFF.

The rearrangement links TRBV7-9 to TRBJ2-7; maybe TRBD2 (6 bases). This CDR3 comprises 15 residues. Trimming stripped 0 bases from V and 3 bases from J, with 12 bases between. Germline assignment: CDR1 SEHNR and CDR2 FQNEAQ (reference sequence). The CDR3 loop reads CASSLAPRGFYEQYF. The CDR3 DNA follows: TGTGCCAGCAGCTTAGCGCCGCGGGGATTCTACGAGCAGTACTTC.

The rearrangement uses TRBV15 and TRBJ1-3, with 9 bases fitting TRBD1. Germline V gene data show CDR1 as LNHNV and CDR2 as YYDKDF (reference sequence). The CDR3 has 16 amino acids. The trim removed 5 bases at V and 3 bases at J, leaving 8 bases unmatched. DNA for the CDR3: TGTGCCACCAGCCCTACAGGGGGCGGTTATGGAAACACCATATATTTT. This encodes CATSPTGGGYGNTIYF.

The rearrangement uses TRBV5-1 and TRBJ2-7; D possibly corresponds to TRBD1 (5 bases). Trimming pared 4 bases from V and 3 bases from J, leaving 17 bases between. The CDR3 contains 15 residues. Germline V gene sequence: CDR1 SGHRS, CDR2 YFSETQ. CDR3 sequence (DNA): TGCGCCAGCAGCCCCGAGCCCGACAGAGACTACGAGCAGTACTTC. As protein: CASSPEPDRDYEQYF.

This chain joins TRBV11-2 and TRBJ1-1; perhaps TRBD1 as D (6 bases). The CDR3 contains 12 residues. Germline CDR1 reads SGHAT; CDR2 reads FQNNGV. V lost 4 bases, J lost 8 bases, and 11 bases lay in between. The CDR3, as DNA: TGTGCCAGCAGCTCGAATACAGGGGAAGCTTTCTTT. Protein product: CASSSNTGEAFF.

The chain employs TRBV2 and TRBJ1-1; D is unclear. This CDR3 has 11 amino acids. Germline-derived CDR1 and CDR2 are SNHLY and FYNNEI. Deletions cut 4 bases from V and 11 bases from J, with 11 bases between. CDR3 sequence (DNA): TGTGCCAGCAGTGTTTCGATCGGGGCTTTCTTT. Translating it yields CASSVSIGAFF. The variable domain in full, with the rest retrieved from reference TRBV2 and TRBJ1-1, is EPEVTQTPSHQVTQMGQEVILRCVPISNHLYFYWYRQILGQKVEFLVSFYNNEISEKSEIFDDQFSVERPDGSNFTLKIRSTKLEDSAMYFCASSVSIGAFFGQGTRLTVV.

Judged by abundance, this clone is medium-sized. The V and J genes are TRBV21-1 and TRBJ2-7; TRBD1, the D gene given by the table, was not confirmed from the DNA. TRBV21-1 has pseudogene status. The CDR3 length is 13 residues. CDR3 coding DNA: TGTGCCAGCAGCAAGAGACAGGGGGGCGGGCAGTACTTC. This gives the protein CASSKRQGGGQYF.

The V gene is TRBV29-1, the J gene TRBJ2-7, with 7 bases lining up with TRBD2. The CDR3 extends over 14 amino acids. CDR1 and CDR2 from the germline V gene are SQVTM and ANQGSEA. V was pared by 4 bases and J by 4 bases, with 10 bases of the junction left unmatched. The CDR3 region is CSVVERGLIYEQYF. For the CDR3, the DNA is TGCAGCGTTGTGGAGCGGGGACTGATATACGAGCAGTACTTC.

The chain has TRBV19 and TRBJ2-4; the D is unclear. The germline gives CDR1 LNHDA, CDR2 SQIVND (reference sequence). V gave up 1 base and J gave up 3 bases, with 10 bases separating them. The CDR3 extends over 15 amino acids. CDR3: CASSIASAGKNIQYF. CDR3 sequence (DNA): TGTGCCAGTAGTATAGCGAGTGCCGGCAAAAACATTCAGTACTTC.

V and J are TRBV7-9 and TRBJ1-1, with D possibly being TRBD1 (5 bases). The CDR3 has 15 amino acids. The germline V and J ends were trimmed by 3 bases and 11 bases, with 22 bases remaining between them. Per germline, CDR1 SEHNR and CDR2 FQNEAQ (reference sequence). DNA for the CDR3: TGTGCCAGCAGCTTTCCCACCCTTAGACAGCCGGAGGCTTTCTTT. Amino acids: CASSFPTLRQPEAFF.

The V gene is TRBV9, the J gene TRBJ1-2; 7 nucleotides match TRBD1. With V trimmed by 4 bases and J by 2 bases, 11 bases remained unmatched. The CDR3 is 16 residues long. Germline assignment: CDR1 SGDLS and CDR2 YYNGEE. In DNA form, the CDR3 reads TGTGCCAGCAGCTCAAACGACAGGGATGACAACTATGGCTACACCTTC. Translation gives CASSSNDRDDNYGYTF. The entire variable domain, with the rest obtained from reference TRBV9 and TRBJ1-2, is as follows: DSGVTQTPKHLITATGQRVTLRCSPRSGDLSVYWYQQSLDQGLQFLIQYYNGEERAKGNILERFSAQQFPDLHSELNLSSLELGDSALYFCASSSNDRDDNYGYTFGSGTRLTVV.

The gene calls are TRBV3-1 (or the pseudogene TRBV3-2) and TRBJ2-5, with 11 bases lining up with TRBD2. Unmatched junction bases numbered 10, after V lost 3 bases and J lost 4 bases. Looked up from germline, CDR1 is LGHDT and CDR2 is YNNKEL (reference sequence). This CDR3 is built from 17 residues. This CDR3 reads CASSHGGSGRASETQYF. CDR3 nucleotide sequence: TGTGCCAGCAGCCATGGAGGTAGCGGGAGGGCGTCAGAGACCCAGTACTTC.

The chain combines TRBV11-3 with TRBJ2-1, with D unclear. The CDR3 is 13 residues long. In germline, CDR1 is SGHNT, CDR2 YENEEA. The V end was cut by 1 base, the J end by 5 bases, with 6 bases between. DNA of the CDR3: TGTGCCAGCAGCTTAGGGGCCAACAATGAGCAGTTCTTC. Amino acids: CASSLGANNEQFF.

The gene calls are TRBV4-3 and TRBJ2-1; D possibly corresponds to TRBD1 (6 bases). Germline V gene lookup returns CDR1 LGHNA and CDR2 YSLEER. This CDR3 comprises 12 residues. Trimming took off 4 bases at V and 7 bases at J, with 8 bases between the two ends. CDR3 region: CASSRGGNEQFF. The CDR3 nucleotides are TGCGCCAGCAGCCGAGGGGGAAATGAGCAGTTCTTC.

The chain couples TRBV5-4 to TRBJ2-3; weak D call: TRBD2 (6 bases). The length of the CDR3 is 13 residues. Germline CDR1 SGHNT, CDR2 YYREEE (reference sequence). Trimming took 5 bases from V and 6 from J, leaving 13 bases between them. The CDR3 DNA is TGTGCCAGCAGGAACGCTGGAGGGGATACGCAGTATTTT. It is translated as CASRNAGGDTQYF.

The V gene is TRBV28, the J gene TRBJ2-3; 9 nucleotides line up with TRBD2. Looked up from germline, CDR1 is MDHEN and CDR2 is SYDVKM. With 3 bases clipped from V and 4 bases from J, the junction kept 8 bases outside the gene matches. The CDR3 has 16 residues. The CDR3 DNA reads as TGTGCCAGCAGTTTGATCGGTCTAGCGGGACCAGATACGCAGTATTTT. Residues: CASSLIGLAGPDTQYF.